The sequence of this T cell receptor (beta chain) was determined in a study of CD8+CD57+ T cells in acquired aplastic anemia. Study context: Isolated CD4+ and CD8+ cells, once sorted, yielded DNA averaging about 3.4 ug.

Unmatched junction bases numbered 6, after V lost 0 bases and J lost 8 bases. The CDR3 extends over 15 amino acids. The germline V gene encodes CDR1 LGHNA and CDR2 YSLEER. This clonotype was picked up many times. The antigen is unknown. Patients who underwent sequencing had shown CD8+CD57+ cell expansion by flow cytometry. Patients, without exception, had severe acquired aplastic anemia. According to the study, genomic DNA was the template for TCR beta VDJ and CDR3 profiling. TCRdb re-derived calls from the reads in MiXCR, one entry per CDR3 protein. The data hold 150,000 to 170,000 distinct CDR3 sequences, with about 48% observed a single time. Study-wide results and caveats: Patients and controls shared nearly 30 CD8+ CDR3 sequences, which appeared highly expressed in patients and within their immunodominant clones. For CD8+ Simpson's diversity, patients and controls showed no significant difference.

The rearrangement links TRBV4-3 to TRBJ1-2; 10 bases line up with TRBD1. This receptor was taken from a human donor with aplastic anemia. The sequencing sample was made of sorted CD4+, CD8+, or CD8+CD57+ T cells (not recorded which) from PBMCs. The CDR3 loop is CASSQEPGTGVGYTF. As DNA, the CDR3 is TGCGCCAGCAGCCAAGAGCCCGGGACAGGGGTAGGCTACACCTTC.